This T cell receptor (beta chain) derives from a study of cytotoxic CD8 clonotypes in ibrutinib-treated CLL. Study-wide points: Ibrutinib response saw clonality rise, and progression saw it return toward baseline. The study found public clonotypes uncommon, contracting or stable on treatment.

Researchers set a sequencing depth target of 1 in 200,000 to 1 in 1 million T cells. Sequencing used immunoSEQ multiplex PCR; TCRdb keeps in-frame clones, though not all of them. This table has some 150,000 clones, approximately 75% appearing once. About this clone itself: The antigen is not known.

The CDR3 extends over 19 amino acids. Germline V gene sequence: CDR1 MGHRA, CDR2 YSYEKL. V dropped 3 bases and J dropped 1 base, with 23 bases sitting between them. The rearrangement uses TRBV4-1 and TRBJ2-3; no reliable D call. The TCR sequence derives from a human donor with chronic lymphocytic leukemia. The sequencing here drew on PBMCs, taken after 12 months of ibrutinib treatment. The CDR3 nucleotides read TGCGCCAGCAGCCAGGGCAGACTTCGGCAGCCTGCTGGCACAGATACGCAGTATTTT. This translates into CASSQGRLRQPAGTDTQYF.